The T cell receptor beta chain under discussion was sequenced for a study of beta chain features in type 1 diabetes (dated by TCRdb to 2016 to 2018). Context from the whole study: No differences in mean age, gender distribution, total cell number or subset yield were found between patients and healthy donors. A total of 85 million to 140 million sorted cells were examined across all samples, and a strong correlation was observed between cell number per subset and RNA yield. In the study, recently diagnosed type 1 diabetes patients and matched healthy donors were compared on the TCRB repertoires of their sorted circulating CD4+ T cell subsets. Whereas all 28 donors provided naive and central memory subsets, regulatory and stem cell-like memory subsets were isolated from just 8 patients and roughly 8 healthy donors. Summary of the overall study and its limitations: Naive, central memory and regulatory TCRB repertoires appeared to be more alike among patients than among healthy donors. Type 1 diabetes patients showed a moderate but significant shortening of TCRB CDR3 length in all four CD4+ subsets. Fewer insertions and more nucleotide deletions at VDJ recombination sites were observed in patients with type 1 diabetes, implying thymic rearrangement abnormalities. Because the HLA sub-analyses included only small numbers of individuals, any influence of HLA type on TCRB rearrangement was left unresolved. Because cDNA was sequenced instead of genomic DNA, activated cells with high expression could be over-represented, although the groups did not differ in activation or CD3 levels. PCR might favor shorter templates, but patient and control samples were amplified and corrected together, so any skew would affect both groups equally.

The entire amount of isolated RNA was reverse transcribed using the High Capacity cDNA Reverse Transcription Kit, so the sequenced TCRB transcripts were expressed ones. Deep immunoSEQ sequencing was applied to naive, central memory and regulatory T cell samples, giving an average of roughly 3.5 million total reads per sample. After sorted cells were lysed in RLT buffer, RNA was extracted with DNase-treated RNeasy Micro or Mini kits, with the choice depending on cell number. Each cell subset was processed on its own to prevent cross-contamination, while patient and healthy donor samples were processed together. The immunoSEQ multiplex PCR was used to amplify TCRB sequences from cDNA, generating 87-bp fragments that spanned the CDR3 region. Sequencing of the amplicons was performed on the Illumina HiSeq platform. As for the authors' bioinformatics: Synthetic template baselines were used to correct PCR bias computationally, reads within Hamming distance 2 were collapsed together, and singletons that could not be merged were discarded. By aligning reads against IMGT, V, D and J genes, CDR3 length, and insertions or deletions at six rearrangement sites were assigned. Clonotype counts were normalized to sorted cell number within each subset before computing true diversity and Gini coefficients with the tcR R package. Repertoire sharing was quantified using the overlap coefficient calculated on TCRB nucleotide sequences. Out-of-frame TCRB sequences from naive cells were analyzed as a proxy for the pre-selection repertoire. TCRdb carries this immuneACCESS record with in-frame sequences only. Its versions omit some clonotypes, under half of them owing to an unresolved V gene in the studies checked, with the rest unexplained. The V and J calls and the clone size are those of that table, but D and trimming were determined from the DNA. For this sample the table gives roughly 400,000 clones, of which about 15% were detected only once. The top ten clones comprise roughly 0.036% of the sample.

This clone was seen a handful of times. The antigen this receptor binds is unknown. No base quality information exists; no much larger clone differs at one position. Via the germline V gene (reference sequence), CDR1 is SEHNR and CDR2 FQNEAQ. At the junction V is shortened by 2 bases and J by 1 base; bases outside the gene matches: 9. From its cysteine to its phenylalanine, the CDR3 spans 17 amino acids. The sequence is cut down to CDR3 DNA, 51 bases in frame from base 1. From each donor, a single peripheral blood sample of approximately 120 mL on average was drawn into heparinised tubes. Using a panel that included CD45RO, CCR7, CD25, CD127, CD95 and CD27, naive, central memory, regulatory and stem cell-like memory CD4+ T cells were sorted on a BD FACSAria II. Purity was above 95% for every sorted population. PBMCs were isolated immediately by Lymphoprep density gradient centrifugation and stained directly without culture. So that batch effects would be minimized, each experiment stained and sorted samples in pairs, pairing one healthy donor with one patient.

The rearranged chain carries TRBV7-9 and TRBJ2-7, with 9 middle bases fitting TRBD1. The source is a man aged 25-40 years in good health. The sequencing input was naive CD4+ T cells from blood. The cell subset or site label, read with the paper, signifies: true naive CD4+ T cells. The sequence in DNA is TGTGCCAGCAGCTTATCGGGACCGGGACAGGGATCCTACGAGCAGTACTTC. The encoded protein is CASSLSGPGQGSYEQYF. Reference TRBV7-9 and TRBJ2-7 genes cover what lies past the CDR3, so the full variable domain is DTGVSQNPRHKITKRGQNVTFRCDPISEHNRLYWYRQTLGQGPEFLTYFQNEAQLEKSRLLSDRFSAERPKGSFSTLEIQRTEQGDSAMYLCASSLSGPGQGSYEQYFGPGTRLTVT.